This T cell receptor beta chain was obtained from a study of blood T cell repertoires in COVID-19 (dated by TCRdb to 2020 to 2022). Regarding the complete study: Samples covering the acute and convalescent phases of COVID-19 were provided by collaborators in the United States, Italy and Spain. HLA class I and class II types, where available, came from metadata supplied by the sample provider rather than from assay-based typing. Nearly every sample came with metadata listing a de-identified subject ID, COVID-19 status, age in years and sex. Samples came from the ongoing ImmuneRACE study (first 160 participants) plus 1,254 subjects from 6 global collaborators. The dataset comprised deeply sampled blood TCRbeta repertoires from subjects exposed to, actively infected with, or recovered from COVID-19. The repertoires were released in a freely available public database intended as a resource for research on the immune response to SARS-CoV-2. The prospective study material was composed of cDNA or gDNA derived from T cells, B-cell-depleted T cells, or PBMCs. Study-wide conclusions, independent of this receptor: The amount of clinical and demographic metadata varied by source and participant and was provided uncurated.

V lost 5 bases and J lost 0 bases, and the count of bases not matched to a germline gene is 11. The CDR3 runs 17 residues from the cysteine to the phenylalanine. Of the read, only the CDR3 DNA is kept; its 51 bases are in frame from base 1. CDR1 and CDR2 are drawn from the germline V gene: SGHAT, FQNNGV. TCRbeta CDR3 regions were amplified from genomic DNA by means of the immunoSEQ Assay, a bias-controlled multiplex PCR. In the source study's methods: The number of nucleated cells in each sample was estimated from the amplification of reference gene primers within the assay. To quantify the absolute abundance of each unique TCRbeta CDR3 rearrangement, sequence reads were collapsed and filtered. For each sample, productive Simpson clonality was calculated as the square root of Simpson's diversity index over productive rearrangements. The source is immuneACCESS, and TCRdb retained only in-frame sequences with V and J called. Part of the clones is not carried over; for the studies checked, unresolved V genes explain less than half of this, and the remainder is unexplained. The V and J calls and clone size are taken from that table; D and trimming were inferred from the DNA. The sample contains 100,000 to 150,000 clones, roughly 72% of them found a single time. Jointly, the top ten make up more than 5.5% of the sample.

Points on this clone: The antigen it recognizes is unknown. Qualities for individual bases were not recorded, and no much larger clone is one base off.

The collaborating institutions used their own protocols to collect whole blood in K2EDTA tubes. For TCRbeta analysis, collaborators shipped samples in one of three forms: frozen whole blood, isolated PBMCs, or DNA extracted from either of those sample types. Recombination connected TRBV11-2 to TRBJ2-3, and 7 bases in between align with TRBD2. The sequence was collected from a man in his fifties or sixties with acute or convalescent COVID-19. Source material: peripheral blood. DNA sequence: TGTGCCAGCAGCAGCCCGGGGGGTAGGGGTAGCACAGATACGCAGTATTTT. Its protein is CASSSPGGRGSTDTQYF.